The following is a TCR beta chain sequence with its context. This sample is drawn from a study of tumor-infiltrating lymphocytes in primary liver carcinoma. RNA and DNA were co-extracted from around 18-30 mg of unsorted bulk tissue. Over 80% viable tumor cells were present in every tumor sample. Researchers generated TCR beta cDNA from roughly 520 ng of total RNA, relying on a constant-region primer. Three nested multiplex PCR rounds, a slightly modified ARM-PCR, produced the libraries for TCR beta. With TRBV1-TRBV30 forward primers and a C-beta reverse primer, the first two PCR rounds were run for 9 to 10 cycles each. TCRdb reprocessed the multiplex PCR reads with MiXCR, giving one entry per CDR3 protein. The sample records tens of thousands of distinct CDR3 sequences, about three quarters being singletons. Per the germline V gene, CDR1 is GTSNPN and CDR2 is SVGIG (reference sequence). This CDR3 region has 15 residues. V lost 2 bases, J lost 10 bases, and 21 bases lay in between.

The V gene is TRBV30, the J gene TRBJ2-1; TRBD2 is a possible D gene (5 bases). Sequences were obtained from liver tumor tissue from sampling region 4. Sample subset: tumor region T4, right-lateral pole. The TCR comes from a man in his forties with primary liver carcinoma and hepatitis B virus infection. CDR3 coding DNA: TGTGCCTGGAGTTTATCAGAGGGAAAATACTACGAGCAGTTCTTC. Protein: CAWSLSEGKYYEQFF.